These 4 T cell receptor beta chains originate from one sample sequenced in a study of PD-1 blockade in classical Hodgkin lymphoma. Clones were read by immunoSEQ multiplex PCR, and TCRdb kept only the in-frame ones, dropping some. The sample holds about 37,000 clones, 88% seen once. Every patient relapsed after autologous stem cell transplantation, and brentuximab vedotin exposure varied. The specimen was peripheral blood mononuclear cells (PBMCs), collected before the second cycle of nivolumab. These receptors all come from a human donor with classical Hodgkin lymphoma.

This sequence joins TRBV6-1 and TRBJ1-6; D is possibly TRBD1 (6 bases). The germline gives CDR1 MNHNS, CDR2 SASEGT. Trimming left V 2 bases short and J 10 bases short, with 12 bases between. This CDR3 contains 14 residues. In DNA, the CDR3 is TGTGCCAGCAGTGAATGGCAGGGGACCTCACCCCTCCACTTT. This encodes CASSEWQGTSPLHF.

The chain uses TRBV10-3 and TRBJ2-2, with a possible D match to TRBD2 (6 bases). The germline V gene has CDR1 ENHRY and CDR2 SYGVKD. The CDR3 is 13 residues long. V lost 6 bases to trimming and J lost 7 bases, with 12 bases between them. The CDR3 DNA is TGTGCCATCAGGGTCGACGGGAGCGGGGAGCTGTTTTTT. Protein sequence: CAIRVDGSGELFF.

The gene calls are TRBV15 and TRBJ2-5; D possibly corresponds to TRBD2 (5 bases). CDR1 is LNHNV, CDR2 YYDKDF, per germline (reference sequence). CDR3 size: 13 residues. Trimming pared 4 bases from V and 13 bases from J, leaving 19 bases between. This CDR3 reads CATSNGLTTISYF. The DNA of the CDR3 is TGTGCCACCAGCAACGGACTGACTACTATATCGTACTTC.

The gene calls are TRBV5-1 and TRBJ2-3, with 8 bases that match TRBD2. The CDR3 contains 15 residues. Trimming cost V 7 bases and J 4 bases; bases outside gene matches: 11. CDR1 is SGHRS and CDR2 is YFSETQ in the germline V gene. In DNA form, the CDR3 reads TGCGCCAGCTGGGAACCGGGACTAGTTTCAGATACGCAGTATTTT. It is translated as CASWEPGLVSDTQYF.